The source of this T cell receptor beta chain is a study of identical twins. Healthy Caucasians supplied all donations. CDR1 SGHNT and CDR2 YENEEA come from the germline V gene. This CDR3 has 16 residues. With V trimmed by 2 bases and J by 4 bases, 6 bases remained unmatched. From the 5' RACE reads, TCRdb called clonotypes with MiXCR, one entry per CDR3 protein. Among about 340,000 distinct CDR3 sequences listed, around an eighth were seen once. General study results and limits: Twin pairs' shared out-of-frame alpha sequences were enriched in low generation probability. Insertions were fewer in abundant cord blood beta clonotypes, whereas memory repertoires showed none of this pattern.

Comments on this clonotype: Its antigen is unidentified.

This sample was also put to use in a study of yellow fever vaccine responses in identical twins. This second report adds: Vaccine-induced T cell responses in twins were reportedly observed to appear partly convergent, partly personalized.

The chain has TRBV11-3 and TRBJ2-2, with 8 bases matching TRBD1. Specimen: CD8+ T cells sorted from blood. The clonotype was recovered from a woman aged 18-29 years in good health. CDR3 sequence reads: CASSLSRGRGTGELFF. The CDR3 DNA reads as TGTGCCAGCAGCTTAAGCAGGGGGCGCGGCACCGGGGAGCTGTTTTTT.